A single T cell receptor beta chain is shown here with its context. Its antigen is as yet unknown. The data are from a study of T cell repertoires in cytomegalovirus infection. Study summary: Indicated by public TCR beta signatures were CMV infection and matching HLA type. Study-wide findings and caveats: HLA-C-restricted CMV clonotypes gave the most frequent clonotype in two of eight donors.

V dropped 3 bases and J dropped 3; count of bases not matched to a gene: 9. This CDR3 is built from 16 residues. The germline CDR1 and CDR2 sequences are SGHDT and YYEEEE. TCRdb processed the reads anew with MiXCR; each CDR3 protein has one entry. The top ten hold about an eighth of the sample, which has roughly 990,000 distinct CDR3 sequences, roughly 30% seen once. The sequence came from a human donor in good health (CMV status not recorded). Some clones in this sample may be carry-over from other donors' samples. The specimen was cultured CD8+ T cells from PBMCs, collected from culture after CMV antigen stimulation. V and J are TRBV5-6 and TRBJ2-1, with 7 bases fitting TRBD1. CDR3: CASSSMTGSFYNEQFF. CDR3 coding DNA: TGTGCCAGCAGCTCCATGACAGGGAGTTTCTACAATGAGCAGTTCTTC.